A selection of T cell receptor beta chains follows, all from one sample in a study of control samples from healthy donors and cancer patients. The data were produced by immunoSEQ multiplex PCR, yet TCRdb's version contains in-frame clones alone and is incomplete. The sample gives tens of thousands of clones, 90% of which show up once; nearly 6% is in the top ten. Material for sequencing was PBMCs. The receptor source for this set is a man aged 55 to 69 with colorectal cancer. CDR3s include the opening cysteine and the closing phenylalanine or tryptophan. D genes are given only for firm matches. Not all rows give a size; the values are once, few, many and, for expanded clones, a class.

d_gene	j_gene	abundance	v_gene	CDR3aa	CDR3nt
NA	TRBJ1-5	NA	TRBV12-3/TRBV12-4	CASSDWLAGPQHF	TGTGCCAGCAGCGACTGGCTCGCCGGGCCCCAGCATTTT
TRBD1	TRBJ2-6	NA	TRBV19	CASSIRQGARGANVLTF	TGTGCCAGTAGTATTCGACAGGGAGCAAGAGGGGCCAACGTCCTGACTTTC
NA	TRBJ2-7	NA	TRBV10-3	CAIRDGQLPYEQYF	TGTGCCATCAGGGACGGACAGTTACCCTACGAGCAGTACTTC
NA	TRBJ2-1	NA	TRBV7-3	CASSLGYNEQFF	TGTGCCAGCAGCTTAGGATACAATGAGCAGTTCTTC
NA	TRBJ1-1	NA	TRBV18	CASSPGTGNTEAFF	TGTGCCAGCTCACCGGGGACGGGGAACACTGAAGCTTTCTTT
NA	TRBJ1-1	NA	TRBV2	CASSESSLNTEAFF	TGTGCCAGCAGTGAGAGCAGCCTAAATACTGAAGCTTTCTTT
NA	TRBJ1-6	once	TRBV19	CASNQAGYNSPLHF	TGTGCCAGTAACCAGGCCGGCTATAATTCACCCCTCCACTTT
NA	TRBJ1-1	NA	TRBV21-1	CASESNTEAFF	TGTGCCAGCGAGAGTAACACTGAAGCTTTCTTT
TRBD1	TRBJ2-7	NA	TRBV18	CASSPRQGVYEQYF	TGTGCCAGCTCACCGCGACAGGGGGTCTACGAGCAGTACTTC
NA	TRBJ1-4	once	TRBV7-9	CASSPPSATNEKLFF	TGTGCCAGCAGCCCCCCGAGTGCAACTAATGAAAAACTGTTTTTT
NA	TRBJ1-2	NA	TRBV7-2	CASSGSVRVYGYTF	TGTGCCAGCAGCGGGTCCGTGCGGGTCTATGGCTACACCTTC
TRBD2	TRBJ2-2	NA	TRBV24-1	CATSDSRLAGGHTGELFF	TGTGCCACCAGTGATTCCCGACTAGCGGGGGGCCACACCGGGGAGCTGTTTTTT
NA	TRBJ1-1	NA	TRBV30	CACQTGYTEAFF	TGTGCCTGTCAAACTGGGTACACTGAAGCTTTCTTT
NA	TRBJ2-1	NA	TRBV7-9	CASSLAANEQFF	TGTGCCAGCAGCTTAGCTGCCAATGAGCAGTTCTTC
NA	TRBJ2-2	NA	TRBV7-8	CASRAGSNTGELFF	TGTGCCAGCAGAGCGGGTTCGAACACCGGGGAGCTGTTTTTT
NA	TRBJ1-1	NA	TRBV3-1/TRBV3-2	CASSQGTAEAFF	TGTGCCAGCAGCCAGGGGACGGCTGAAGCTTTCTTT
TRBD1	TRBJ1-5	NA	TRBV6-2/TRBV6-3	CASSYSGTGSNQPQHF	TGTGCCAGCAGTTACTCCGGGACAGGGAGCAATCAGCCCCAGCATTTT
NA	TRBJ2-2	NA	TRBV28	CASSWTVSSTGELFF	TGTGCCAGCAGTTGGACAGTCTCTTCTACCGGGGAGCTGTTTTTT
NA	TRBJ1-5	NA	TRBV12-3/TRBV12-4	CASRDSSQPQHF	TGTGCCAGCAGAGACAGCAGTCAGCCCCAGCATTTT
NA	TRBJ2-4	NA	TRBV7-9	CASSVTGIGIQYF	TGTGCCAGCAGCGTAACAGGGATTGGCATTCAGTACTTC